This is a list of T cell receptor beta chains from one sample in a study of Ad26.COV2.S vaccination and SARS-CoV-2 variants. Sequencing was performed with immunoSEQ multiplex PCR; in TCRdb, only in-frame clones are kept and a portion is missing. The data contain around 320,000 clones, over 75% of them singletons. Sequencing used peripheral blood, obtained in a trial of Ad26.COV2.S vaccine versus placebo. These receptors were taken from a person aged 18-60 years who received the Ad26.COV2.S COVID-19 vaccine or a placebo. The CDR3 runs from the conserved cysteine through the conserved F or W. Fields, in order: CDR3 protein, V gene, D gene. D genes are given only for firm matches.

CDR3 protein: CASSITVGGNTEAFF
V gene: TRBV9
D gene: NA

CDR3 protein: CASTPGGGNYGYTF
V gene: TRBV6-6
D gene: NA

CDR3 protein: CASSYPPDRGEKLFF
V gene: TRBV6-6
D gene: TRBD1

CDR3 protein: CATSSGAYEQYF
V gene: TRBV24-1
D gene: NA

CDR3 protein: CSVTTTYEQYF
V gene: TRBV29-1
D gene: NA

CDR3 protein: CASSLEGRANEKLFF
V gene: TRBV11-2
D gene: NA

CDR3 protein: CSARDSYEQYF
V gene: TRBV20-1
D gene: NA

CDR3 protein: CASSVDIGTGTNEKLFF
V gene: TRBV9
D gene: TRBD1

CDR3 protein: CASRAARSPLHF
V gene: TRBV2
D gene: NA

CDR3 protein: CASSPGGGTYEQYF
V gene: TRBV7-3
D gene: NA

CDR3 protein: CASSHTKQWTEAFF
V gene: TRBV6-4
D gene: NA

CDR3 protein: CASSPPGGNEQYF
V gene: TRBV7-3
D gene: NA

CDR3 protein: CASSLGLAGGLNTGELFF
V gene: TRBV3-1/TRBV3-2
D gene: TRBD2

CDR3 protein: CASSTGTGLGAFF
V gene: TRBV12-3/TRBV12-4
D gene: TRBD1

CDR3 protein: CASSGPGSNYGYTF
V gene: TRBV25-1
D gene: NA

CDR3 protein: CASGSGLVFETQYF
V gene: TRBV12-5
D gene: TRBD2

CDR3 protein: CASTRTWGLETYEQYF
V gene: TRBV5-5
D gene: TRBD2